These 27 T cell receptor beta chains originate from one sample sequenced in a study of T cell responses to AZD1222 COVID-19 vaccine. Produced via immunoSEQ multiplex PCR; TCRdb's table is partial and in-frame only. The top ten clones hold approximately 1.4% of a sample with approximately 190,000 clones, approximately 92% of them seen once. This material consisted of peripheral blood, taken on day 0 of AZD1222 vaccination. The origin of the receptors is an adult in good health.

The gene calls are TRBV19 and TRBJ1-2, with D perhaps matching TRBD1 (6 bases). Per the germline V gene, CDR1 is LNHDA and CDR2 is SQIVND (reference sequence). This CDR3 is built from 13 residues. The V and J ends lost 3 bases and 8 bases respectively, with 13 bases between them. This CDR3 reads CASSIRGLSGYTF. The CDR3 DNA is TGTGCCAGTAGTATCAGGGGTCTGTCGGGCTACACCTTC. The full variable domain, with the rest looked up from reference TRBV19 and TRBJ1-2, is DGGITQSPKYLFRKEGQNVTLSCEQNLNHDAMYWYRQDPGQGLRLIYYSQIVNDFQKGDIAEGYSVSREKKESFPLTVTSAQKNPTAFYLCASSIRGLSGYTFGSGTRLTVV.

The V call is TRBV7-2, the J call TRBJ1-2; 10 bases match TRBD1. The trim removed 4 bases at V and 4 bases at J, leaving 6 bases unmatched. The CDR3 sequence is 15 residues long. From germline, CDR1 is SGHTA and CDR2 FQGNSA. The CDR3 here is CASSSDRGRGYGYTF. Written as DNA, the CDR3 is TGTGCCAGCAGCTCCGACAGGGGGCGAGGCTATGGCTACACCTTC.

The V and J genes are TRBV12-3 or TRBV12-4 and TRBJ1-1; no reliable D call. V lost 6 bases and J 3 bases, leaving 11 bases between the germline ends. This CDR3 region has 13 residues. This chain's CDR3 is CASRSAGHTEAFF. As DNA, the CDR3 is TGTGCCAGCAGGTCCGCGGGCCACACTGAAGCTTTCTTT.

The chain has TRBV7-9 and TRBJ2-2; the D is unclear. Trimming removed 2 bases at V and 0 bases at J, with 7 bases between. The CDR3 is 15 amino acids. Per germline, CDR1 SEHNR and CDR2 FQNEAQ (reference sequence). The CDR3 sequence is CASSLMSTNTGELFF. The CDR3 DNA sequence: TGTGCCAGCAGCTTAATGAGTACGAACACCGGGGAGCTGTTTTTT. Looking up the rest from reference TRBV7-9 and TRBJ2-2 gives the full variable domain: DTGVSQNPRHKITKRGQNVTFRCDPISEHNRLYWYRQTLGQGPEFLTYFQNEAQLEKSRLLSDRFSAERPKGSFSTLEIQRTEQGDSAMYLCASSLMSTNTGELFFGEGSRLTVL.

The gene calls are TRBV11-2 and TRBJ1-3; 8 positions agree with TRBD1. CDR1 is SGHAT, CDR2 FQNNGV, per germline. There are 15 residues in the CDR3. V lost 1 base and J lost 3; bases outside the gene matches: 2. The CDR3 DNA sequence: TGTGCCAGCAGCTTAGGGACAGGGATTGGAAACACCATATATTTT. Protein sequence: CASSLGTGIGNTIYF.

The chain joins TRBV18 to TRBJ2-5; the D gene is possibly TRBD2 (7 bases). Germline CDR1 reads KGHSH; CDR2 reads LQKENI. The CDR3 extends over 17 amino acids. V lost 3 bases and J 5 bases, leaving 22 bases between the germline ends. In DNA form, the CDR3 reads TGTGCCAGCTCACCTCTACAAACGGGGGGCCCCTCTGAGACCCAGTACTTC. Amino acids: CASSPLQTGGPSETQYF.

This chain links TRBV18 with TRBJ1-2, with D tentatively TRBD1 (6 bases). CDR3 length: 16 residues. Trimming stripped 1 base from V and 0 bases from J, with 12 bases between. Germline assignment: CDR1 KGHSH and CDR2 LQKENI. The CDR3 region is CASSPQGGQTNYGYTF. The DNA of the CDR3 is TGTGCCAGCTCACCACAGGGGGGGCAGACTAACTATGGCTACACCTTC.

The V call is TRBV6-5, the J call TRBJ2-7; possibly TRBD1 or TRBD2 for D (5 bases each). The CDR3 is 14 amino acids. From germline, CDR1 is MNHEY and CDR2 SVGAGI. V lost 8 bases to trimming and J lost 0 bases, with 14 bases between them. CDR3 protein: CASVKEDTSYEQYF. CDR3 nucleotides: TGTGCCAGCGTTAAGGAGGACACCTCCTACGAGCAGTACTTC.

The rearrangement joins TRBV18 to TRBJ1-5; D might be TRBD1 (5 bases). The CDR3 has 14 residues. CDR1 and CDR2 from the germline V gene are KGHSH and LQKENI. V was clipped by 0 bases and J by 3 bases, with 6 bases between them. CDR3 DNA: TGTGCCAGCTCACCACCGACAGACAATCAGCCCCAGCATTTT. Encoded protein: CASSPPTDNQPQHF.

V and J are TRBV6-5 and TRBJ2-3, with TRBD2 matching 10 bases. Germline values: CDR1 MNHEY, CDR2 SVGAGI. The CDR3 runs 16 residues. The ends lost 2 bases at V and 4 bases at J; junction bases unmatched: 6. The CDR3 nucleotides read TGTGCCAGCAGTTACGCAGCGGGGGGGCCCCCAGATACGCAGTATTTT. Its translation: CASSYAAGGPPDTQYF.

The chain combines TRBV3-1 (or the pseudogene TRBV3-2) with TRBJ1-6, with D possibly TRBD1 on 6 matching bases. Trimming pared 2 bases from V and 7 bases from J, leaving 9 bases between. Germline V gene data show CDR1 as LGHDT and CDR2 as YNNKEL (reference sequence). This CDR3 region has 14 residues. In DNA, the CDR3 is TGTGCCAGCAGCCAAACAGGGAGGAATTCACCCCTCCACTTT. Amino acid sequence: CASSQTGRNSPLHF.

The CDR3 here is CASSPQGMNTEAFF. In nucleotides, the CDR3 is TGTGCCAGCAGCCCCCAAGGAATGAACACTGAAGCTTTCTTT. V usage is TRBV14 and J usage is TRBJ1-1; D ambiguous. The CDR3 runs to 14 residues. Between the trimmed V and J ends, which lost 4 bases and 0 bases, there was a span of 9 bases. Germline values: CDR1 SGHDN, CDR2 FVKESK.

The rearrangement uses TRBV2 and TRBJ1-3; 9 bases agree with TRBD1. This CDR3 is 16 amino acids long. V was pared by 5 bases and J by 0 bases, with 5 bases of the junction left unmatched. Germline CDR1 SNHLY, CDR2 FYNNEI. CDR3 in DNA: TGTGCCAGCAGTTTGACAGGGGGAATCTCTGGAAACACCATATATTTT. Residues: CASSLTGGISGNTIYF.

In its sample, this clone was seen once. The rearrangement links TRBV5-1 to TRBJ1-2; unclear D gene. CDR3 length: 13 amino acids. The germline gives CDR1 SGHRS, CDR2 YFSETQ. Trimming shortened V by 2 bases and J by 4 bases, and 9 bases separated the two germline ends. The CDR3 nucleotides are TGCGCCAGCAGCTTACTGGACGGCTATGGCTACACCTTC. It specifies CASSLLDGYGYTF.

The rearrangement uses TRBV28 and TRBJ1-1, with D unresolved. This CDR3 region has 14 residues. The V gene lost 2 bases and the J gene lost 6 bases, with 13 bases spanning the gap. Germline CDR1 MDHEN, CDR2 SYDVKM. Written as DNA, the CDR3 is TGTGCCAGCAGTTTACCAGTTGGGAGGGCTGAAGCTTTCTTT. Encoded protein: CASSLPVGRAEAFF. Full variable domain (remainder filled in from reference TRBV28 and TRBJ1-1): DVKVTQSSRYLVKRTGEKVFLECVQDMDHENMFWYRQDPGLGLRLIYFSYDVKMKEKGDIPEGYSVSREKKERFSLILESASTNQTSMYLCASSLPVGRAEAFFGQGTRLTVV.

The chain joins TRBV5-1 to TRBJ1-6; a weak D match, TRBD1 (6 bases). Germline values: CDR1 SGHRS, CDR2 YFSETQ. The CDR3 length is 16 residues. With 0 bases removed from V and 4 bases from J, the gap between germline ends came to 11 bases. The CDR3 here is CASSLAGHRYNSPLHF. CDR3 DNA: TGCGCCAGCAGCTTGGCGGGACACCGATATAATTCACCCCTCCACTTT.

V usage is TRBV2 and J usage is TRBJ1-5; D unclear. Trimming cost V 2 bases and J 9 bases, with 8 bases left between them. The CDR3 loop spans 12 amino acids. Germline V gene lookup returns CDR1 SNHLY and CDR2 FYNNEI. The CDR3 protein is CASSETGRPQHF. The CDR3, as DNA: TGTGCCAGCAGTGAAACCGGACGGCCCCAGCATTTT. Filled out from reference TRBV2 and TRBJ1-5, the complete variable domain reads EPEVTQTPSHQVTQMGQEVILRCVPISNHLYFYWYRQILGQKVEFLVSFYNNEISEKSEIFDDQFSVERPDGSNFTLKIRSTKLEDSAMYFCASSETGRPQHFGDGTRLSIL.

The genes are TRBV11-1 and TRBJ1-4, with D possibly matching TRBD1 (5 bases). The V gene's germline CDR1 is SGHAT and CDR2 FQDESV (reference sequence). Trimming removed 4 bases from V and 4 bases from J, with 13 bases in between. The CDR3 spans 15 residues. CDR3 amino acids: CASSSTGGGNEKLFF. The CDR3 DNA follows: TGTGCCAGCAGCTCAACAGGAGGTGGTAATGAAAAACTGTTTTTT.

This chain uses TRBV5-1 with TRBJ1-6; D is unclear. The CDR3 covers 15 residues. Germline V CDR1 and CDR2: SGHRS, YFSETQ. The germline V and J ends were trimmed by 0 bases and 3 bases, with 7 bases remaining between them. As DNA, the CDR3 is TGCGCCAGCAGCTTGGCCGAGAACTATAATTCACCCCTCCACTTT. Its protein product is CASSLAENYNSPLHF.

This clone was found once. CDR3 region: CASSLEFSGNTIYF. The CDR3 DNA sequence: TGTGCCAGCAGCTTAGAGTTTTCGGGAAACACCATATATTTT. The rearrangement links TRBV7-8 to TRBJ1-3, with D hard to call. CDR1 and CDR2 (germline): SGHVS, FQNEAQ. V dropped 1 base and J dropped 4 bases, with 8 bases sitting between them. The CDR3 contains 14 residues.

V is TRBV29-1 and J is TRBJ1-1, with no clear D. Trimming took 5 bases from V and 2 from J, leaving 9 bases between them. This CDR3 contains 12 residues. CDR1 SQVTM and CDR2 ANQGSEA come from the germline V gene. The CDR3, as DNA: TGCAGCGTTCGAGTGCTAAACACTGAAGCTTTCTTT. Translation gives CSVRVLNTEAFF.

The gene calls are TRBV5-1 and TRBJ1-1; D is possibly TRBD1 (6 bases). Trimming stripped 1 base from V and 4 bases from J, with 14 bases between. Germline values: CDR1 SGHRS, CDR2 YFSETQ. The length of the CDR3 is 15 residues. The CDR3 sequence: CASSLRGSETTEAFF. The CDR3 coding sequence is TGCGCCAGCAGCTTGAGGGGGTCGGAAACCACTGAAGCTTTCTTT.

The rearrangement uses TRBV9 and TRBJ1-3; D possibly corresponds to TRBD1 (5 bases). Trimming removed 6 bases at V and 3 bases at J, with 13 bases between. Per the germline V gene, CDR1 is SGDLS and CDR2 is YYNGEE. CDR3 length: 14 residues. The chain's CDR3 is CASTVGRDGNTIYF. In DNA, the CDR3 is TGTGCCAGCACGGTGGGCAGGGATGGAAACACCATATATTTT.

V usage is TRBV10-3 and J usage is TRBJ2-5; D is perhaps TRBD1 (5 bases). The CDR3 has 15 residues. Trimming pared 0 bases from V and 3 bases from J, leaving 11 bases between. Germline CDR1 is ENHRY and CDR2 is SYGVKD. CDR3 residues: CAISESSAGKETQYF. CDR3 DNA sequence: TGTGCCATCAGTGAGTCGAGCGCAGGGAAAGAGACCCAGTACTTC.

J is TRBJ2-2 and V is TRBV5-1; D gene uncertain. The V and J ends lost 5 bases and 5 bases respectively, with 13 bases between them. The CDR3 runs 14 residues. The germline V gene has CDR1 SGHRS and CDR2 YFSETQ. DNA for the CDR3: TGCGCCAGCAGGAACCCAGGACCGACCGGGGAGCTGTTTTTT. Translation: CASRNPGPTGELFF.

Here the CDR3 reads CASSSNTEAFF. CDR3 nucleotides: TGTGCCAGCAGCTCAAACACTGAAGCTTTCTTT. The chain couples TRBV7-6 to TRBJ1-1, with unresolved D. The germline gives CDR1 SGHVS, CDR2 FNYEAQ. The CDR3 runs to 11 residues. V lost 4 bases and J lost 2, with 2 bases in between.

The chain links TRBV7-8 to TRBJ2-1; no definite D call. This CDR3 contains 16 residues. The ends were cut back, 5 bases at V and 1 base at J, with 15 bases in the middle. In germline, CDR1 is SGHVS, CDR2 FQNEAQ. The CDR3 loop reads CASSLGSLQSYNEQFF. CDR3 nucleotides: TGTGCCAGCAGCCTAGGGTCGCTACAGTCCTACAATGAGCAGTTCTTC.